This T cell receptor beta chain was sequenced during a study of beta chain features in type 1 diabetes. This clone was seen a handful of times. Antigen: not known. V was clipped by 5 bases and J by 0 bases, with 11 bases between them. The length of the CDR3 is 14 residues. Germline V CDR1 and CDR2: SQVTM, ANQGSEA. Study-wide results and limits: VDJ junctions from patients with type 1 diabetes contained fewer insertions and more deletions. All four CD4+ subsets from Type 1 diabetes patients carried moderately but significantly shorter TCRB CDR3s.

The whole isolated RNA underwent reverse transcription, so sequencing captured expressed TCRB transcripts. It was found that naive, central memory and regulatory T cell samples averaged about 3.57 million reads. The method was immunoSEQ multiplex PCR; TCRdb's version includes in-frame clones alone and lacks a portion of them. The table has a few hundred thousand clones, about a fifth seen once. The sequenced sample was naive CD4+ T cells from blood. The clonotype originates from a woman aged 40 to 55 with type 1 diabetes. V is TRBV29-1 and J is TRBJ1-5, with TRBD1 as a possible D gene (5 bases). DNA of the CDR3: TGCAGCGTTCTTGACAGCTATAGCAATCAGCCCCAGCATTTT. This gives the protein CSVLDSYSNQPQHF.